This TCR beta chain is drawn from a study of T cell responses to AZD1222 COVID-19 vaccine. Data came from immunoSEQ multiplex PCR; TCRdb stores just in-frame clones and leaves some out. There are approximately 88,000 clones in the sample; 90% occur only once, and approximately 5% lies in the top ten. The CDR3 is 17 residues long. V was cut by 5 bases and J by 7 bases, with 21 bases left in between. Per the germline V gene, CDR1 is SGHAT and CDR2 is FQNNGV. About this clone itself: Antigen unknown.

Study results and caveats: Targets within unmutated variant regions were reportedly found for nearly half of spike-specific TCRs. An increase in Spike-specific TCR breadth and depth was observed after two AZD1222 doses.

The clonotype comes from an adult who received the AZD1222 COVID-19 vaccine. The chain employs TRBV11-2 and TRBJ1-6, with D uncertain. The material was peripheral blood, obtained 28 days after the second AZD1222 dose. CDR3: CASSRVVRADGNSPLHF. In nucleotides, the CDR3 is TGTGCCAGCAGCCGTGTGGTAAGGGCCGACGGGAATTCACCCCTCCACTTT.